A single sample gave rise to the 27 T cell receptor beta chains below, sequenced in a study of T cells after yellow fever vaccination. TCRdb re-called the 5' RACE reads through MiXCR, storing one row per CDR3 protein. The table shows 250,000 to 350,000 distinct CDR3 sequences, with 8.7% occurring only once. This sample comprised CD4+ T cells sorted from PBMCs, obtained 5 days after the yellow fever booster vaccination. Source of these receptors: a man between 18 and 35 years old who received the YFV17D yellow fever vaccine.

The V gene is TRBV18, the J gene TRBJ1-5; D call uncertain. The CDR3 loop spans 17 amino acids. The germline CDR1 and CDR2 sequences are KGHSH and LQKENI. Trimming left V 1 base short and J 4 bases short, with 17 bases between. DNA for the CDR3: TGTGCCAGCTCACCACAGCCCCCCGGGCCTGGAAATCAGCCCCAGCATTTT. This sequence encodes CASSPQPPGPGNQPQHF.

This clonotype was counted ten times or more. The chain links TRBV15 to TRBJ1-2; D unclear. V gave up 5 bases and J gave up 3 bases, with 10 bases separating them. CDR1 is LNHNV, CDR2 YYDKDF, per germline (reference sequence). The CDR3 totals 13 residues. CDR3: CATSQTADYGYTF. CDR3 DNA: TGTGCCACCAGCCAAACAGCCGACTATGGCTACACCTTC.

This clonotype has a handful of counts. This chain connects TRBV4-2 to TRBJ1-6, with D possibly TRBD1 on 6 matching bases. CDR3 length: 15 residues. CDR1 is LGHNA, CDR2 YNFKEQ, per germline. V was clipped by 4 bases and J by 9 bases, with 16 bases between them. This CDR3 is CASSRGGPLGSPLHF. The CDR3 coding sequence is TGTGCCAGCAGCCGTGGGGGGCCCTTAGGTTCACCCCTCCACTTT.

CDR3 sequence: CASSSDRLNYGYTF. The CDR3 region has the DNA TGTGCCAGCTCGTCGGACCGACTTAACTATGGCTACACCTTC. The V and J genes are TRBV18 and TRBJ1-2; D is unclear. The germline CDR1 and CDR2 sequences are KGHSH and LQKENI. The CDR3 runs 14 residues. Between the trimmed V and J ends, which lost 6 bases and 1 base, there was a span of 12 bases.

This clonotype was seen many times. V usage is TRBV15 and J usage is TRBJ2-6; D may be TRBD1 (5 bases). Germline CDR1 LNHNV, CDR2 YYDKDF (reference sequence). V was cut by 0 bases and J by 0 bases, with 9 bases left in between. The CDR3 is 17 residues long. The CDR3 here is CATSRDLGDSGANVLTF. As DNA, the CDR3 is TGTGCCACCAGCAGAGATCTAGGGGACTCTGGGGCCAACGTCCTGACTTTC.

There are a few counts of this clonotype. CDR3 loop: CASSSSGTREETQYF. CDR3 in DNA: TGTGCCAGCAGCTCCTCCGGGACTAGGGAAGAGACCCAGTACTTC. This chain connects TRBV7-3 to TRBJ2-5, with TRBD2 matching 8 bases. In germline, CDR1 is SGHTA, CDR2 FQGTGA. V trimming: 4 bases; J trimming: 3 bases; junction bases outside the gene matches: 7. The CDR3 contains 15 residues.

A few counts support this clonotype. V usage is TRBV4-2 and J usage is TRBJ2-6; 11 positions agree with TRBD2. The CDR3 length is 19 residues. CDR1 is LGHNA and CDR2 is YNFKEQ in the germline V gene. V lost 4 bases to trimming and J lost 0 bases; unmatched junction nucleotides: 8. The CDR3 loop is CASSRELAGVFSGANVLTF. CDR3 sequence (DNA): TGTGCCAGCAGCCGGGAACTAGCGGGGGTTTTCTCTGGGGCCAACGTCCTGACTTTC.

This rearrangement joins TRBV5-1 to TRBJ2-7; D remains ambiguous. The germline CDR1 and CDR2 sequences are SGHRS and YFSETQ. V was cut by 7 bases and J by 7 bases, with 9 bases left in between. The CDR3 is made up of 10 amino acids. The CDR3 region has the DNA TGCGCCAGCGCGTTAAGGGAGCAGTACTTC. Protein product: CASALREQYF.

V and J are TRBV9 and TRBJ2-5, with D maybe TRBD2 (7 bases). V dropped 0 bases and J dropped 7 bases, with 16 bases sitting between them. The CDR3 consists of 15 residues. Germline values: CDR1 SGDLS, CDR2 YYNGEE. The CDR3 region has the DNA TGTGCCAGCAGCGTAGGGGCGGGGGCGTCAGGGACCCAGTACTTC. Translating it yields CASSVGAGASGTQYF.

This clonotype has just a few counts. V usage is TRBV7-2 and J usage is TRBJ1-2; TRBD1 might be the D (6 bases). Trimming took 3 bases from V and 8 from J, leaving 10 bases between them. The CDR3 has 12 amino acids. The V gene's germline CDR1 is SGHTA and CDR2 FQGNSA. CDR3 region: CASSLAGVGYTF. The DNA of the CDR3 is TGTGCCAGCAGCTTGGCAGGGGTCGGCTACACCTTC. Together with reference TRBV7-2 and TRBJ1-2, the CDR3 gives the full variable domain: GAGVSQSPSNKVTEKGKDVELRCDPISGHTALYWYRQSLGQGLEFLIYFQGNSAPDKSGLPSDRFSAERTGGSVSTLTIQRTQQEDSAVYLCASSLAGVGYTFGSGTRLTVV.

This chain uses TRBV6-5 with TRBJ1-6; D is undetermined. This CDR3 is 15 amino acids long. Trimming cost V 0 bases and J 10 bases, with 13 bases left between them. Germline V CDR1 and CDR2: MNHEY, SVGAGI. CDR3 nucleotide sequence: TGTGCCAGCAGTTACTCGAGGCAGAGCCCGTCACCCCTCCACTTT. Translation: CASSYSRQSPSPLHF.

This clonotype has a handful of counts. This chain joins TRBV10-3 and TRBJ1-1; TRBD1 matches at 12 bases. The CDR3 length is 16 residues. With V trimmed by 5 bases and J by 0 bases, 4 bases remained unmatched. Germline V gene data show CDR1 as ENHRY and CDR2 as SYGVKD. The CDR3 loop is CAISKGQGAMNTEAFF. In DNA, the CDR3 is TGTGCCATCAGTAAGGGACAGGGGGCCATGAACACTGAAGCTTTCTTT.

This sequence joins TRBV4-1 and TRBJ2-3, with D possibly TRBD2 on 5 matching bases. The germline gives CDR1 MGHRA, CDR2 YSYEKL. V dropped 4 bases and J dropped 0 bases, with 11 bases sitting between them. The CDR3 is made up of 15 amino acids. The CDR3 region is CASSRVGASTDTQYF. CDR3 coding DNA: TGCGCCAGCAGCCGGGTGGGAGCCAGCACAGATACGCAGTATTTT.

The rearrangement joins TRBV12-3 or TRBV12-4 to TRBJ2-1, with 10 bases fitting TRBD1. The CDR3 has 14 residues. V shed 3 bases, J shed 6 bases, and the junction held 2 bases outside the gene matches. The CDR3 DNA is TGTGCCAGCAGTTTCTGGACAGGGGGCAATGAGCAGTTCTTC. It specifies CASSFWTGGNEQFF.

The sample holds a few counts of this clonotype. The chain has TRBV5-1 and TRBJ2-2; 8 bases map to TRBD1. The CDR3 is 18 residues long. Germline loops: CDR1 SGHRS, CDR2 YFSETQ. With 3 bases clipped from V and 3 bases from J, the junction kept 13 bases outside the gene matches. This CDR3 reads CASSWRTGRNLDTGELFF. The DNA for the CDR3 is TGCGCCAGCAGCTGGAGGACAGGGCGCAATTTGGACACCGGGGAGCTGTTTTTT.

In nucleotides, the CDR3 is TGTGCCAGCAGCCAAGATCCAATATCACCTTTCTTT. It encodes CASSQDPISPFF. The V gene is TRBV14, the J gene TRBJ1-1; D uncertain. The CDR3 is 12 amino acids. Looked up from germline, CDR1 is SGHDN and CDR2 is FVKESK. Trimming shortened V by 0 bases and J by 12 bases, and 11 bases separated the two germline ends.

The V call is TRBV11-2, the J call TRBJ2-1; TRBD2 matches 8 bases. The CDR3 sequence is 17 residues long. Germline assignment: CDR1 SGHAT and CDR2 FQNNGV. The V segment lost 5 bases and the J segment 4 bases; nucleotides outside the gene matches: 13. Here the CDR3 reads CASSRPTLAVAYNEQFF. In DNA form, the CDR3 reads TGTGCCAGCAGCCGCCCGACACTAGCGGTCGCTTACAATGAGCAGTTCTTC.

This clonotype has just a few counts. The chain combines TRBV7-2 with TRBJ2-1; TRBD2 aligns across 10 bases. V lost 0 bases to trimming and J lost 2 bases; unmatched junction nucleotides: 10. The CDR3 is made up of 19 amino acids. Germline values: CDR1 SGHTA, CDR2 FQGNSA. CDR3 amino acids: CASSLASGGRFSPYNEQFF. The CDR3 DNA follows: TGTGCCAGCAGCTTAGCTAGCGGGGGGCGGTTCAGCCCCTACAATGAGCAGTTCTTC.

The gene calls are TRBV7-2 and TRBJ1-1, with a possible D match to TRBD1 (5 bases). With 9 bases removed from V and 0 bases from J, the gap between germline ends came to 14 bases. There are 14 residues in the CDR3. CDR1 is SGHTA, CDR2 FQGNSA, per germline. The DNA for the CDR3 is TGTGCCAGTTATCTGGGGGGGATGAACACTGAAGCTTTCTTT. This gives the protein CASYLGGMNTEAFF.

The table lists this clonotype with a few counts. The chain combines TRBV7-2 with TRBJ2-1; a possible D gene is TRBD2 (6 bases). This CDR3 comprises 16 residues. Trimming took off 5 bases at V and 7 bases at J, with 21 bases between the two ends. CDR1 is SGHTA, CDR2 FQGNSA, per germline. CDR3: CASSRGGTLSVNEQFF. CDR3 DNA sequence: TGTGCCAGCAGCCGCGGCGGGACTCTCTCCGTTAATGAGCAGTTCTTC.

The chain uses TRBV10-3 and TRBJ1-5; D possibly corresponds to TRBD1 (5 bases). Germline CDR1 and CDR2: ENHRY and SYGVKD. V was shortened by 10 bases and J by 7 bases, with 20 bases between the two germline ends. This CDR3 is built from 14 residues. Written as DNA, the CDR3 is TGTGCCACCGGGGGTCTGGGGGGAGACCAGCCCCAGCATTTT. As protein: CATGGLGGDQPQHF.

This clonotype turned up a few times. The chain combines TRBV4-3 with TRBJ1-2; D call uncertain. Germline V gene sequence: CDR1 LGHNA, CDR2 YSLEER. V was shortened by 0 bases and J by 1 base, with 9 bases between the two germline ends. This CDR3 contains 15 residues. The CDR3 DNA follows: TGCGCCAGCAGCCAAGAGCCAGTGCTTAACTATGGCTACACCTTC. It codes for CASSQEPVLNYGYTF.

This chain connects TRBV2 to TRBJ2-6; no clear D. Trimming removed 1 base from V and 0 bases from J, with 7 bases in between. CDR1 SNHLY and CDR2 FYNNEI come from the germline V gene. The CDR3 is 16 residues long. For the CDR3, the DNA is TGTGCCAGCAGTGAAGATAGCATCTCTGGGGCCAACGTCCTGACTTTC. Its translation: CASSEDSISGANVLTF.

The genes are TRBV5-1 and TRBJ2-1; 9 bases are a match to TRBD1. This CDR3 is 14 amino acids long. The germline V gene has CDR1 SGHRS and CDR2 YFSETQ. J gave up 4 bases and V 6 bases, and 5 bases lay outside the gene matches. The CDR3 DNA follows: TGCGCCAGCAAAGAGACAGGGGGTTACAATGAGCAGTTCTTC. It translates to CASKETGGYNEQFF.

The chain has TRBV28 and TRBJ1-2, with D tentatively TRBD1 (5 bases). The germline V and J ends were trimmed by 8 bases and 5 bases, with 15 bases remaining between them. The CDR3 sequence is 13 residues long. Germline V CDR1 and CDR2: MDHEN, SYDVKM. In DNA, the CDR3 is TGTGCCAGCGAACATCCGGGACTTTATGGCTACACCTTC. Translated: CASEHPGLYGYTF.

The chain is built from TRBV12-3 or TRBV12-4 and TRBJ2-4, with D unresolved. The CDR3 is 11 residues long. The V gene lost 3 bases and the J gene lost 7 bases, with 4 bases spanning the gap. DNA for the CDR3: TGTGCCAGCAGTTTGAGCAACATTCAGTACTTC. Translating gives CASSLSNIQYF.

This clonotype was found many times. The chain carries TRBV12-3 or TRBV12-4 and TRBJ1-1, with D tentatively TRBD1 (6 bases). CDR3 length: 12 amino acids. V was trimmed by 6 bases and J by 5 bases, leaving 10 bases between them. This chain's CDR3 is CASSPGTTEAFF. CDR3 nucleotides: TGTGCCAGCAGCCCGGGGACAACTGAAGCTTTCTTT.